The 7 T cell receptor beta chains given below trace back to one sample, sequenced in a study of blood T cells in healthy people across ages. Combining a sample-barcoded 5' primer with a J-beta primer mix, a second PCR ran for roughly 7 to 11 cycles. In TCRdb, the 5' RACE reads were re-called with MiXCR into one record per CDR3 protein. The data contain roughly 800,000 distinct CDR3 sequences, nearly 60% of them singletons. The sequencing sample was made of blood. All receptors come from a man in his thirties or forties in good health.

A few counts support this clonotype. A much larger clone differs from this one at a single base, so this may be a read error. The chain combines TRBV7-2 with TRBJ2-5; D ambiguous. In germline, CDR1 is SGHTA, CDR2 FQGNSA. This CDR3 spans 13 amino acids. The DNA for the CDR3 is TGTGCCAGCAGCTGGGGTTGGGAAGAGGCCCAGTACTTC. This encodes CASSWGWEEAQYF. Together with reference TRBV7-2 and TRBJ2-5, the CDR3 gives the full variable domain: GAGVSQSPSNKVTEKGKDVELRCDPISGHTALYWYRQSLGQGLEFLIYFQGNSAPDKSGLPSDRFSAERTGGSVSTLTIQRTQQEDSAVYLCASSWGWEEAQYFGPGTRLLVL.

The CDR3 region has the DNA TGCGCCAGCAGCCCTGACAGCCCCAACTATGGCTACACCTTC. Translated: CASSPDSPNYGYTF. J is TRBJ1-2 and V is TRBV5-1, with D tentatively TRBD1 (5 bases). The CDR3 length is 14 residues. Germline CDR1 is SGHRS and CDR2 is YFSETQ. Trimming removed 4 bases from V and 2 bases from J, with 12 bases in between.

The chain recombines TRBV20-1 with TRBJ2-7, with TRBD1 identical over 9 bases. Germline trimming cut 3 bases from V and 0 bases from J; bases unmatched to any gene: 6. CDR1 DFQATT and CDR2 SNEGSKA come from the germline V gene (reference sequence). This CDR3 contains 15 residues. The CDR3 spells CSARTGTGYSYEQYF. As DNA, the CDR3 is TGCAGTGCTAGGACCGGGACAGGGTACTCCTACGAGCAGTACTTC.

The rearrangement joins TRBV29-1 to TRBJ2-2, with TRBD2 as a possible D gene (6 bases). Trimming cost V 6 bases and J 5 bases, with 16 bases left between them. This CDR3 has 14 residues. Germline values: CDR1 SQVTM, CDR2 ANQGSEA. The CDR3 DNA sequence: TGCAGCGTATCACGGGGGAAGATGACCGGGGAGCTGTTTTTT. The encoded protein is CSVSRGKMTGELFF.

This clonotype was seen many times. The chain couples TRBV28 to TRBJ1-4; TRBD1 matches at 7 bases. Trimming at V came to 5 bases and at J to 5 bases, leaving 8 bases not matched to a gene. This CDR3 has 15 amino acids. Germline CDR1 MDHEN, CDR2 SYDVKM. Here the CDR3 reads CASSPTGQTNEKLFF. The CDR3 nucleotides are TGTGCCAGCAGTCCTACGGGACAGACCAATGAAAAACTGTTTTTT.

The V and J genes are TRBV12-3 or TRBV12-4 and TRBJ2-7, with 8 bases lining up with TRBD2. This CDR3 contains 16 residues. V shed 6 bases, J shed 0 bases, and the junction held 10 bases outside the gene matches. The CDR3 is CASSRRGGSTSYEQYF. DNA of the CDR3: TGTGCCAGCAGCCGCCGCGGGGGGAGTACCTCCTACGAGCAGTACTTC.

The chain employs TRBV20-1 and TRBJ2-7; TRBD2 agrees at 11 bases. The end of the DNA aligns better with TRBJ2-5, so the J call may be wrong. The CDR3 extends over 15 amino acids. CDR1 and CDR2 (germline): DFQATT, SNEGSKA (reference sequence). This CDR3 reads CSASPTSGGQETQYF. CDR3 nucleotide sequence: TGCAGTGCTAGCCCTACTAGCGGGGGACAAGAGACCCAGTACTTC.